These T cell receptor beta chains were read from a single sample in a study of blood T cell repertoires in COVID-19. The data were produced by immunoSEQ multiplex PCR, yet TCRdb's version contains in-frame clones alone and is incomplete. Of more than 85,000 clones in the sample, about 85% are singletons; the top ten hold around 12%. Sequencing input: peripheral blood. The source is a human donor in a cohort sampled during active COVID-19. Both conserved end residues are part of each CDR3. Each record gives: V gene, clone size, D gene, J gene, CDR3 DNA, CDR3 protein. D genes are given only for firm matches. Size is omitted from some rows. Given values are once, few, many or a class for expanded clones.

V gene: TRBV7-3
clone size: .
D gene: TRBD2
J gene: TRBJ2-5
CDR3 DNA: TGTGCCAGCAGCTCTGGACTAGTCCAAGAGACCCAGTACTTC
CDR3 protein: CASSSGLVQETQYF

V gene: TRBV28
clone size: .
D gene: .
J gene: TRBJ2-2
CDR3 DNA: TGTGCCAGCAGTTTACTTGGGCCCGGGGAGCTGTTTTTT
CDR3 protein: CASSLLGPGELFF

V gene: TRBV5-1
clone size: once
D gene: TRBD1
J gene: TRBJ2-7
CDR3 DNA: TGCGCCAGCAGCTTTCGAGGGGGCAACGACGAGCAGTACTTC
CDR3 protein: CASSFRGGNDEQYF

V gene: TRBV12-2
clone size: .
D gene: .
J gene: TRBJ1-1
CDR3 DNA: TGTGCAAGTCGCTTCTACAGGGGGCGAACAGGGGGACCTAAGACGATAAACACTGAAGCTTTCTTT
CDR3 protein: CASRFYRGRTGGPKTINTEAFF

V gene: TRBV19
clone size: once
D gene: TRBD2
J gene: TRBJ2-3
CDR3 DNA: TGTGCCAGTAGTCCAAGACTAGCGGGGGTTAGCACAGATACGCAGTATTTT
CDR3 protein: CASSPRLAGVSTDTQYF

V gene: TRBV7-2
clone size: .
D gene: .
J gene: TRBJ1-1
CDR3 DNA: TGTGCCAGCAGCCAGCGAACTTACAACACTGAAGCTTTCTTT
CDR3 protein: CASSQRTYNTEAFF

V gene: TRBV7-9
clone size: .
D gene: TRBD1
J gene: TRBJ1-1
CDR3 DNA: TGTGCCAGCAGCGCGCGGACAGGGGCGCTGATGAACACTGAAGCTTTCTTT
CDR3 protein: CASSARTGALMNTEAFF

V gene: TRBV27
clone size: .
D gene: .
J gene: TRBJ2-2
CDR3 DNA: TGTGCCAGCAGATTGGTATTCGGATCCCGGGGGACCGGGGAGCTGTTTTTT
CDR3 protein: CASRLVFGSRGTGELFF

V gene: TRBV7-3
clone size: .
D gene: .
J gene: TRBJ1-2
CDR3 DNA: TGTGCCAGCAGCTTAAACGGCGGCAGGGACTATGGCTACACCTTC
CDR3 protein: CASSLNGGRDYGYTF

V gene: TRBV5-6
clone size: .
D gene: TRBD1
J gene: TRBJ1-5
CDR3 DNA: TGTGCCAGCAGCATCGGGAGCAGGGGGCTCAATCAGCCCCAGCATTTT
CDR3 protein: CASSIGSRGLNQPQHF

V gene: TRBV4-1
clone size: .
D gene: TRBD1
J gene: TRBJ2-3
CDR3 DNA: TGCGCCAGCAGCCAAGGACTGAACAGGGGACGTTTCACAGATACGCAGTATTTT
CDR3 protein: CASSQGLNRGRFTDTQYF

V gene: TRBV5-1
clone size: .
D gene: TRBD2
J gene: TRBJ2-1
CDR3 DNA: TGCGCCAGCAGCTTGGGGATAGCGGGAGGGTACAATGAGCAGTTCTTC
CDR3 protein: CASSLGIAGGYNEQFF

V gene: TRBV6-1
clone size: .
D gene: .
J gene: TRBJ2-7
CDR3 DNA: TGTGCCAGCAGTGAATATCTCTCAGGGTCCACCTACGAGCAGTACTTC
CDR3 protein: CASSEYLSGSTYEQYF

V gene: TRBV6-2/TRBV6-3
clone size: .
D gene: TRBD2
J gene: TRBJ2-1
CDR3 DNA: TGTGCCAGCAGCCTTAGCGGGGTGCCCTACAATGAGCAGTTCTTC
CDR3 protein: CASSLSGVPYNEQFF

V gene: TRBV6-5
clone size: few
D gene: .
J gene: TRBJ1-2
CDR3 DNA: TGTGCCAGCAGTTACCGCCAGGGGTATGGCTACACCTTC
CDR3 protein: CASSYRQGYGYTF

V gene: TRBV6-5
clone size: .
D gene: .
J gene: TRBJ1-5
CDR3 DNA: TGTGCCAGCAAAAGGGGCGGAGAACAGCCCCAGCATTTT
CDR3 protein: CASKRGGEQPQHF

V gene: TRBV5-1
clone size: .
D gene: TRBD2
J gene: TRBJ2-1
CDR3 DNA: TGCGCCAGTTACGAAGAGGTTAGCGGGAGACGAGGACGCAATGAGCAGTTCTTC
CDR3 protein: CASYEEVSGRRGRNEQFF

V gene: TRBV5-1
clone size: .
D gene: .
J gene: TRBJ2-5
CDR3 DNA: TGCGCCAGCAGCTTGGCGACGGGGAAAATACAGACCCAGTACTTC
CDR3 protein: CASSLATGKIQTQYF

V gene: TRBV7-2
clone size: .
D gene: .
J gene: TRBJ1-5
CDR3 DNA: TGTGCCAGCAGCTTAGGCGGTCAGCCCCAGCATTTT
CDR3 protein: CASSLGGQPQHF

V gene: TRBV13
clone size: once
D gene: .
J gene: TRBJ1-1
CDR3 DNA: TGTGCCAGCAGCCCAGGACAGAACACTGAAGCTTTCTTT
CDR3 protein: CASSPGQNTEAFF

V gene: TRBV5-1
clone size: .
D gene: .
J gene: TRBJ2-7
CDR3 DNA: TGCGCCAGCAGCCCCCTGCCCAGCGAGACCTCCTACGAGCAGTACTTC
CDR3 protein: CASSPLPSETSYEQYF

V gene: TRBV9
clone size: .
D gene: TRBD1
J gene: TRBJ1-3
CDR3 DNA: TGTGCCAGCAGCGTATCACCGGGACAGGGATCTGGAAACACCATATATTTT
CDR3 protein: CASSVSPGQGSGNTIYF

V gene: TRBV5-8
clone size: .
D gene: TRBD2
J gene: TRBJ2-7
CDR3 DNA: TGTGCCAGCAGCCCACAGACTAGCGGGAACAACGAGCAGTACTTC
CDR3 protein: CASSPQTSGNNEQYF

V gene: TRBV27
clone size: few
D gene: .
J gene: TRBJ2-7
CDR3 DNA: TGTGCCAGCAAGAACGCAGGGCCCTACGAGCAGTACTTC
CDR3 protein: CASKNAGPYEQYF

V gene: TRBV5-1
clone size: .
D gene: .
J gene: TRBJ2-3
CDR3 DNA: TGCGCCAGCAGCCGGGGGACTGGATTAACAGATACGCAGTATTTT
CDR3 protein: CASSRGTGLTDTQYF

V gene: TRBV20-1
clone size: .
D gene: .
J gene: TRBJ1-2
CDR3 DNA: TGCAGTGCGTCATATGGCTACACCTTC
CDR3 protein: CSASYGYTF

V gene: TRBV14
clone size: .
D gene: TRBD1
J gene: TRBJ1-1
CDR3 DNA: TGTGCCAGCAGCCAGGACAGGGGGGCGGTGAACACTGAAGCTTTCTTT
CDR3 protein: CASSQDRGAVNTEAFF

V gene: TRBV18
clone size: .
D gene: .
J gene: TRBJ1-3
CDR3 DNA: TGTGCCAGCTCACCCCGGCCTACAGGTGACCCTTCTGGAAACACCATATATTTT
CDR3 protein: CASSPRPTGDPSGNTIYF

V gene: TRBV7-9
clone size: .
D gene: .
J gene: TRBJ2-7
CDR3 DNA: TGTGCCAGCAGCTTTAAAGACAATCGGTACGAGCAGTACTTC
CDR3 protein: CASSFKDNRYEQYF

V gene: TRBV29-1
clone size: .
D gene: .
J gene: TRBJ1-2
CDR3 DNA: TGCAGCGTAGAGGAGGCAGTGATGGGTGGCTACACCTTC
CDR3 protein: CSVEEAVMGGYTF

V gene: TRBV4-2
clone size: .
D gene: .
J gene: TRBJ1-5
CDR3 DNA: TGTGCCAGCAGCCAAGACGGCAATCAGCCCCAGCATTTT
CDR3 protein: CASSQDGNQPQHF

V gene: TRBV7-7
clone size: .
D gene: .
J gene: TRBJ2-7
CDR3 DNA: TGTGCTAGCAGCTTGGGGACTGGGGGCGAGCAGTACTTC
CDR3 protein: CASSLGTGGEQYF

V gene: TRBV5-1
clone size: .
D gene: TRBD2
J gene: TRBJ2-6
CDR3 DNA: TGCGCCAGCAGCCGACTAGCGGGAGTGGTACCCGGGGCCAACGTCCTGACTTTC
CDR3 protein: CASSRLAGVVPGANVLTF

V gene: TRBV18
clone size: .
D gene: .
J gene: TRBJ1-5
CDR3 DNA: TGTGCCAGCTCACGCGGGACGGAACTCAATCAGCCCCAGCATTTT
CDR3 protein: CASSRGTELNQPQHF

V gene: TRBV19
clone size: .
D gene: TRBD1
J gene: TRBJ1-1
CDR3 DNA: TGTGCCAGTAGGAGTCCGGGACAGATGAACACTGAAGCTTTCTTT
CDR3 protein: CASRSPGQMNTEAFF

V gene: TRBV6-5
clone size: .
D gene: TRBD1
J gene: TRBJ2-1
CDR3 DNA: TGTGCCAGCAGTCCGACAGGGGGGGCATACAATGAGCAGTTCTTC
CDR3 protein: CASSPTGGAYNEQFF

V gene: TRBV27
clone size: .
D gene: .
J gene: TRBJ1-1
CDR3 DNA: TGTGCCAGCAGTTTATCGATAGTGCCGGGTGCCACTGAAGCTTTCTTT
CDR3 protein: CASSLSIVPGATEAFF

V gene: TRBV28
clone size: .
D gene: .
J gene: TRBJ2-7
CDR3 DNA: TGTGCCAGCCGCCGGAGTACCTACGAGCAGTACTTC
CDR3 protein: CASRRSTYEQYF

V gene: TRBV28
clone size: .
D gene: TRBD2
J gene: TRBJ2-5
CDR3 DNA: TGTGCCAGCAGTGTGGCGGGGGGAGAGACCCAGTACTTC
CDR3 protein: CASSVAGGETQYF

V gene: TRBV28
clone size: few
D gene: TRBD1
J gene: TRBJ2-7
CDR3 DNA: TGTGCCAGCAGGCAAAGCAGGGGGCTATACGAGCAGTACTTC
CDR3 protein: CASRQSRGLYEQYF

V gene: TRBV2
clone size: .
D gene: .
J gene: TRBJ1-5
CDR3 DNA: TGTGCCAGCAGTTCACAGGGTAGTAGGAGCAATCAGCCCCAGCATTTT
CDR3 protein: CASSSQGSRSNQPQHF

V gene: TRBV7-3
clone size: .
D gene: TRBD1
J gene: TRBJ2-1
CDR3 DNA: TGTGCCAGCAGCTCAGACAGGGGGTTGGAACAGTTCTTC
CDR3 protein: CASSSDRGLEQFF

V gene: TRBV28
clone size: .
D gene: TRBD2
J gene: TRBJ2-3
CDR3 DNA: TGTGCCAGCAGTTTGGTTAGCGGGGGGGGTTGGGATACGCAGTATTTT
CDR3 protein: CASSLVSGGGWDTQYF

V gene: TRBV5-4
clone size: .
D gene: .
J gene: TRBJ2-7
CDR3 DNA: TGTGCCAGCAGCTTGTGGAGCAATCCCTACGAGCAGTACTTC
CDR3 protein: CASSLWSNPYEQYF

V gene: TRBV7-2
clone size: once
D gene: .
J gene: TRBJ1-4
CDR3 DNA: TGTGCCAGCAGCTTAGTCAGGACTAATGAAAAACTGTTTTTT
CDR3 protein: CASSLVRTNEKLFF

V gene: TRBV6-1
clone size: once
D gene: .
J gene: TRBJ1-2
CDR3 DNA: TGTGCCAGCAGTGAAGAGGAATGGCGCAGGGAAGGCTACACCTTC
CDR3 protein: CASSEEEWRREGYTF

V gene: TRBV4-1
clone size: .
D gene: .
J gene: TRBJ1-2
CDR3 DNA: TGCGCCAGCAGCCACGTGACAGCTACTGGCTACACCTTC
CDR3 protein: CASSHVTATGYTF

V gene: TRBV30
clone size: few
D gene: .
J gene: TRBJ1-3
CDR3 DNA: TGTGCCTGGAGACAGGGAAGAGGAAACACCATATATTTT
CDR3 protein: CAWRQGRGNTIYF